This entry lists 19 T cell receptor beta chains sequenced from one sample in a study of T cell responses to AZD1222 COVID-19 vaccine. Only in-frame clones appear in the TCRdb table, and some are missing; sequencing was by immunoSEQ multiplex PCR. The sample carries about 42,000 clones, roughly 88% recorded once. The sample here was peripheral blood, taken 28 days after the second AZD1222 dose. These receptors all come from an adult who received the AZD1222 COVID-19 vaccine.

In its sample, this clone was seen a few times. This chain uses TRBV3-1 (or the pseudogene TRBV3-2) with TRBJ1-5; D gene uncertain. This CDR3 contains 15 residues. V dropped 0 bases and J dropped 4 bases, with 10 bases sitting between them. Germline CDR1 and CDR2: LGHDT and YNNKEL (reference sequence). CDR3 region: CASSQDLRENQPQHF. As DNA, the CDR3 is TGTGCCAGCAGCCAAGATTTACGGGAGAATCAGCCCCAGCATTTT.

The CDR3 DNA is TGTGCCAGCAGCTGGAGTGGGGGACAGGTTAATCAGCCCCAGCATTTT. It encodes CASSWSGGQVNQPQHF. This rearrangement joins TRBV5-6 to TRBJ1-5, with 8 bases fitting TRBD1. V trimming: 3 bases; J trimming: 4 bases; junction bases outside the gene matches: 9. The CDR3 is 16 residues long. The germline CDR1 and CDR2 sequences are SGHDT and YYEEEE.

This clone came up a few times. The chain recombines TRBV7-8 with TRBJ1-3; D is possibly TRBD1 (5 bases). Trimming took 6 bases from V and 2 from J, leaving 14 bases between them. The CDR3 is made up of 15 amino acids. Germline CDR1 is SGHVS and CDR2 is FQNEAQ. The CDR3 DNA reads as TGTGCCAGCAGGACGGGGCTCCCCACTGGAAACACCATATATTTT. This gives the protein CASRTGLPTGNTIYF.

The rearrangement uses TRBV6-1 and TRBJ2-6; D possibly corresponds to TRBD2 (6 bases). Germline loops: CDR1 MNHNS, CDR2 SASEGT. Trimming cost V 3 bases and J 0 bases, with 12 bases left between them. The CDR3 runs to 17 residues. As DNA, the CDR3 is TGTGCCAGCAGTGAGGCCGGGAGAATCTCTGGGGCCAACGTCCTGACTTTC. Protein sequence: CASSEAGRISGANVLTF.

This clone was recorded once. The chain recombines TRBV6-5 with TRBJ1-2, with D possibly TRBD1 on 5 matching bases. There are 11 residues in the CDR3. The V gene's germline CDR1 is MNHEY and CDR2 SVGAGI. Trimming cost V 10 bases and J 14 bases, with 20 bases left between them. The CDR3 DNA reads TGTGCCACTGGGGACGGCCCTATCGAAACCTTC. This sequence encodes CATGDGPIETF.

To note about this clone: The germline gene is not matched at one end of the junction; a read error may be the cause. The chain employs TRBV28 and TRBJ2-6; TRBD1 or TRBD2 may be the D gene (5 bases each). Germline CDR1 MDHEN, CDR2 SYDVKM. There are 18 residues in the CDR3. This chain's CDR3 is CASSLFRDPSSRANVLTF. DNA for the CDR3: TGTGCCAGCAGTTTATTCCGGGACCCAAGCTCTCGGGCCAACGTCCTGACTTTC.

The chain recombines TRBV3-1 (or the pseudogene TRBV3-2) with TRBJ1-2; 10 bases agree with TRBD1. The CDR3 spans 15 residues. The V gene's germline CDR1 is LGHDT and CDR2 YNNKEL (reference sequence). Germline trimming cut 2 bases from V and 4 bases from J; bases unmatched to any gene: 4. The CDR3 region has the DNA TGTGCCAGCAGCCAAACGGGACAGGGGACCTATGGCTACACCTTC. Amino acids: CASSQTGQGTYGYTF.

The chain couples TRBV27 to TRBJ1-1; TRBD1 matches at 8 bases. Germline CDR1 and CDR2: MNHEY and SMNVEV (reference sequence). The trim removed 4 bases at V and 0 bases at J, leaving 7 bases unmatched. This CDR3 is built from 16 residues. CDR3 loop: CASSYDRGRMNTEAFF. In DNA form, the CDR3 reads TGTGCCAGCAGTTACGACAGGGGACGCATGAACACTGAAGCTTTCTTT.

The rearrangement uses TRBV30 and TRBJ2-7; D not resolved. Germline loops: CDR1 GTSNPN, CDR2 SVGIG (reference sequence). The length of the CDR3 is 13 residues. V lost 5 bases and J lost 0, with 11 bases in between. CDR3: CAWYRAGSYEQYF. The CDR3 nucleotides read TGTGCCTGGTATCGAGCAGGCTCCTACGAGCAGTACTTC.

The chain has TRBV19 and TRBJ2-3; TRBD2 aligns across 8 bases. V gave up 4 bases and J gave up 5 bases; unmatched junction bases: 8. CDR1 is LNHDA and CDR2 is SQIVND in the germline V gene (reference sequence). The CDR3 extends over 15 amino acids. CDR3 coding DNA: TGTGCCAGTAGTACGCGGGGGGCCGCAGGAGATACGCAGTATTTT. Translation: CASSTRGAAGDTQYF.

V is TRBV30 and J is TRBJ2-3, with 9 bases identical to TRBD2. Trimming cost V 0 bases and J 10 bases; bases outside gene matches: 8. The CDR3 has 14 amino acids. Germline V gene lookup returns CDR1 GTSNPN and CDR2 SVGIG (reference sequence). The chain's CDR3 is CAWSVSRGGSAQYF. DNA of the CDR3: TGTGCCTGGAGTGTATCGCGGGGGGGCTCAGCGCAGTATTTT.

The chain is built from TRBV11-2 and TRBJ2-7; no firm D call. CDR3 length equals 13 residues. V was shortened by 1 base and J by 1 base, with 5 bases between the two germline ends. Germline-derived CDR1 and CDR2 are SGHAT and FQNNGV. The CDR3 sequence: CASSLGGSYEQYF. Here the CDR3 DNA reads TGTGCCAGCAGCTTAGGCGGTTCCTACGAGCAGTACTTC.

The chain uses TRBV6-6 and TRBJ2-7; D is undetermined. Trimming left V 6 bases short and J 4 bases short, with 7 bases between. This CDR3 has 11 residues. Germline V CDR1 and CDR2: MNHNY, SVGAGI (reference sequence). The CDR3, as DNA: TGTGCCAGCAGCGGCGCGTACGAGCAGTACTTC. Encoded protein: CASSGAYEQYF.

The chain combines TRBV7-2 with TRBJ1-5; possible D gene TRBD1, 6 bases. CDR1 is SGHTA, CDR2 FQGNSA, per germline. Deletions cut 1 base from V and 6 bases from J, with 10 bases between. This CDR3 contains 14 residues. CDR3 sequence reads: CASSLEGGFQPQHF. The CDR3 DNA sequence: TGTGCCAGCAGCTTAGAGGGGGGATTTCAGCCCCAGCATTTT.

The chain uses TRBV6-5 and TRBJ2-1; D possibly corresponds to TRBD2 (6 bases). CDR1 is MNHEY, CDR2 SVGAGI, per germline. V was shortened by 10 bases and J by 4 bases, with 17 bases between the two germline ends. CDR3 length: 14 amino acids. The CDR3 nucleotides read TGTGCCACCTTACCCGCGGGGAATTACAATGAGCAGTTCTTC. Its protein product is CATLPAGNYNEQFF.

V usage is TRBV7-9 and J usage is TRBJ2-3; 9 nucleotides line up with TRBD2. The CDR3 extends over 16 amino acids. Germline V CDR1 and CDR2: SEHNR, FQNEAQ (reference sequence). J gave up 2 bases and V 3 bases, and 6 bases lay outside the gene matches. DNA for the CDR3: TGTGCCAGCAGCTTTTACCTAGCGGGGCCCACAGATACGCAGTATTTT. It is translated as CASSFYLAGPTDTQYF. Full variable domain (missing parts from reference TRBV7-9 and TRBJ2-3): DTGVSQNPRHKITKRGQNVTFRCDPISEHNRLYWYRQTLGQGPEFLTYFQNEAQLEKSRLLSDRFSAERPKGSFSTLEIQRTEQGDSAMYLCASSFYLAGPTDTQYFGPGTRLTVL.

The gene calls are TRBV5-1 and TRBJ2-7; D gene uncertain. V lost 0 bases and J lost 0, with 13 bases in between. CDR1 SGHRS and CDR2 YFSETQ come from the germline V gene. CDR3 length: 16 amino acids. The CDR3 nucleotides are TGCGCCAGCAGCTTGGCCGTGTTAACCAACTCCTACGAGCAGTACTTC. Translation: CASSLAVLTNSYEQYF.

The gene calls are TRBV3-1 (or the pseudogene TRBV3-2) and TRBJ1-1; a possible D gene is TRBD1 (5 bases). CDR1 and CDR2 (germline): LGHDT, YNNKEL (reference sequence). The germline V and J ends were trimmed by 4 bases and 3 bases, with 15 bases remaining between them. The CDR3 has 15 amino acids. CDR3 DNA sequence: TGTGCCAGCAGCCTAGGGACGTGGGTCTACACTGAAGCTTTCTTT. Protein: CASSLGTWVYTEAFF.

This clone appeared a few times. This rearrangement joins TRBV2 to TRBJ2-2; 9 nucleotides match TRBD2. J gave up 3 bases and V 6 bases, and 2 bases lay outside the gene matches. CDR3 length: 14 residues. Per germline, CDR1 SNHLY and CDR2 FYNNEI. The CDR3 protein is CASRRLADTGELFF. CDR3 in DNA: TGTGCCAGCAGGAGACTAGCGGACACCGGGGAGCTGTTTTTT.